This TCR beta chain was profiled in a study of Tregs in tolerant kidney transplant recipients. This clone has just one count. Its antigen is unidentified. Libraries were prepared by immunoSEQ multiplex PCR; TCRdb keeps only in-frame clonotypes and omits some of them. The sample has 60,000 to 75,000 clones; over 75% are singletons. Points from the study as a whole: Findings come from small patient numbers and require larger validation.

This TCR derives from a human donor who received a combined kidney and bone marrow transplant. The sample in question was Tregs from blood, obtained before the transplant.

The CDR3 here is CASSFWAATYNEQFF. The CDR3 DNA is TGTGCCAGCAGCTTTTGGGCTGCTACCTACAATGAGCAGTTCTTC. The rearrangement links TRBV11-2 to TRBJ2-1; no clear D. This CDR3 has 15 residues. Germline CDR1 reads SGHAT; CDR2 reads FQNNGV. Between the trimmed V and J ends, which lost 3 bases and 2 bases, there was a span of 11 bases.